Described below is a single TCR beta chain sequence and its context. The entry originates in a study of response to subunit inactivated influenza vaccine. TCRdb re-called the RT-PCR reads with MiXCR, one entry per CDR3 protein. The profile shows about 650,000 distinct CDR3 sequences, less than 20% of them singletons. V lost 7 bases and J lost 2; bases outside the gene matches: 9. The CDR3 covers 15 residues. The sequence was obtained from a middle-aged man who received an inactivated influenza vaccine. The specimen comprised PBMCs from blood, sampled approximately 13 days after vaccination. The chain couples TRBV12-3 or TRBV12-4 to TRBJ1-1; TRBD1 matches at 8 bases. DNA for the CDR3: TGTGCCAGCACCAACCCAGGACAGGGAAACACTGAAGCTTTCTTT. This codes for CASTNPGQGNTEAFF.